This record covers a single T cell receptor (beta chain). Antigen specificity is unknown. The data belong to a study of chemoradiotherapy in HPV16-positive cancers. Study results and caveats: Candidate HPV-specific clones and E7-related TCR motifs grew in tumor during treatment.

CDR1 and CDR2 (germline): LNHDA, SQIVND (reference sequence). Deletions cut 6 bases from V and 9 bases from J, with 18 bases between. This CDR3 region has 14 residues. Profiled with immunoSEQ multiplex PCR; TCRdb holds only in-frame clones, not every one. The repertoire includes around 8,000 clones, around 81% of them detected once, and under 8.5% sits in the top ten. Sample collection occurred from a patient who underwent chemoradiotherapy. The rearrangement joins TRBV19 to TRBJ2-1; D is possibly TRBD2 (6 bases). The sequence was collected from a human donor with HPV-associated anogenital cancer. The CDR3 sequence is CASSILRDSGEQFF. The CDR3 nucleotides read TGTGCCAGTAGCATCCTCCGGGACTCGGGTGAGCAGTTCTTC.